Below, 22 T cell receptor beta chains from the same sample are listed, as sequenced in a study of cytomegalovirus exposure and HLA in healthy donors (dated by TCRdb to about 2017). Receptor amplification or capture employed the immunoSEQ multiplex PCR assay. The multiplex PCR relied on a mix of 60 forward primers for TCR Vbeta segments and 13 reverse primers for TCR Jbeta segments. TCRdb mirrors the immuneACCESS table, restricted to in-frame sequences. Some clones are absent from its copies; in checked studies, under half trace to an unresolved V gene, and the reason for the others is unknown. For this sample the table gives about 150,000 clones, of which roughly 70% were detected only once. The ten top clones hold 2% to 2.5% of the sample. The material sequenced was PBMCs. The receptors come from a young man in good health and CMV-seronegative.

This sequence joins TRBV25-1 and TRBJ2-7; tentative D call: TRBD1 (6 bases). V was trimmed by 4 bases and J by 1 base, leaving 14 bases between them. CDR1 is MGHDK, CDR2 SYGVNS, per germline. The CDR3 totals 15 residues. DNA for the CDR3: TGTGCCAGCAGTGCCAGAGGGCAGGGGTCCTACGAGCAGTACTTC. This encodes CASSARGQGSYEQYF.

The V and J genes are TRBV5-1 and TRBJ2-1, with 14 bases aligning to TRBD2. V trimming: 3 bases; J trimming: 16 bases; junction bases outside the gene matches: 15. The length of the CDR3 is 16 residues. The germline V gene has CDR1 SGHRS and CDR2 YFSETQ. The CDR3 nucleotides read TGCGCCAGCAGCTACGCAACGACTAGCGGGGGGGTCGGAGGCTTCTTC. This gives the protein CASSYATTSGGVGGFF.

The chain employs TRBV11-1 and TRBJ1-6, with D uncertain. The V end was cut by 0 bases, the J end by 8 bases, with 8 bases between. Looked up from germline, CDR1 is SGHAT and CDR2 is FQDESV (reference sequence). The CDR3 extends over 14 amino acids. The CDR3 nucleotides are TGTGCCAGCAGCTTAGCCTCCGGGGATTCACCCCTCCACTTT. Its protein product is CASSLASGDSPLHF.

J is TRBJ1-2 and V is TRBV28, with a tentative D call TRBD1 (5 bases). V dropped 5 bases and J dropped 4 bases, with 17 bases sitting between them. This CDR3 spans 15 amino acids. Germline V gene lookup returns CDR1 MDHEN and CDR2 SYDVKM. This CDR3 is CASSPSGITLYGYTF. The CDR3 bases are TGTGCCAGCAGTCCGTCAGGGATTACACTCTATGGCTACACCTTC.

The chain combines TRBV5-6 with TRBJ2-1; D may be TRBD1 (6 bases). CDR1 is SGHDT and CDR2 is YYEEEE in the germline V gene. The CDR3 has 16 residues. Trimming removed 4 bases at V and 1 base at J, with 15 bases between. The CDR3 nucleotides are TGTGCCAGCAGCCCAAAGGGGGAGAGGTCCTACAATGAGCAGTTCTTC. It codes for CASSPKGERSYNEQFF. Using reference TRBV5-6 and TRBJ2-1 for the parts outside the CDR3, the full variable domain is DAGVTQSPTHLIKTRGQQVTLRCSPKSGHDTVSWYQQALGQGPQFIFQYYEEEERQRGNFPDRFSGHQFPNYSSELNVNALLLGDSALYLCASSPKGERSYNEQFFGPGTRLTVL.

This clone was observed a few times. This chain joins TRBV15 and TRBJ2-3; D may be TRBD1 (5 bases). The CDR3 extends over 15 amino acids. Trimming pared 2 bases from V and 1 base from J, leaving 10 bases between. In germline, CDR1 is LNHNV, CDR2 YYDKDF (reference sequence). The CDR3 region is CATSRIGARTDTQYF. The CDR3 nucleotides are TGTGCCACCAGCAGAATTGGGGCCCGCACAGATACGCAGTATTTT. The whole variable domain, remainder taken from reference TRBV15 and TRBJ2-3, is DAMVIQNPRYQVTQFGKPVTLSCSQTLNHNVMYWYQQKSSQAPKLLFHYYDKDFNNEADTPDNFQSRRPNTSFCFLDIRSPGLGDTAMYLCATSRIGARTDTQYFGPGTRLTVL.

The chain couples TRBV20-1 to TRBJ1-2, with D unclear. The CDR3 totals 11 residues. V shed 2 bases and J shed 6 bases, with 7 bases lying between them. CDR1 DFQATT and CDR2 SNEGSKA come from the germline V gene (reference sequence). CDR3 amino acids: CSARTADGYTF. In nucleotides, the CDR3 is TGCAGTGCTAGAACGGCGGATGGCTACACCTTC.

This clone has only one observation. V and J are TRBV9 and TRBJ2-1; 9 bases match TRBD2. The V gene end was trimmed by 0 bases and the J gene end by 8 bases; junction bases not matched to a gene: 6. This CDR3 is 15 amino acids long. CDR1 and CDR2 from the germline V gene are SGDLS and YYNGEE. This CDR3 reads CASSVEGLAVDEQFF. CDR3 nucleotide sequence: TGTGCCAGCAGCGTAGAGGGACTAGCCGTCGATGAGCAGTTCTTC. The full variable domain, in which reference TRBV9 and TRBJ2-1 provide the parts outside the CDR3, is DSGVTQTPKHLITATGQRVTLRCSPRSGDLSVYWYQQSLDQGLQFLIQYYNGEERAKGNILERFSAQQFPDLHSELNLSSLELGDSALYFCASSVEGLAVDEQFFGPGTRLTVL.

The J gene is TRBJ2-5, the V gene TRBV5-1; D is possibly TRBD1 (6 bases). CDR3 length: 14 amino acids. V was clipped by 0 bases and J by 4 bases, with 10 bases between them. Germline V gene sequence: CDR1 SGHRS, CDR2 YFSETQ. DNA of the CDR3: TGCGCCAGCAGCTTGGACAGGGTGAGAGAGACCCAGTACTTC. Its translation: CASSLDRVRETQYF.

The chain recombines TRBV7-2 with TRBJ1-5; 9 nucleotides align to TRBD1. With V trimmed by 5 bases and J by 2 bases, 1 base remained unmatched. Germline V CDR1 and CDR2: SGHTA, FQGNSA. The CDR3 sequence is 14 residues long. CDR3 coding DNA: TGTGCCAGCAGCACAGGGGGCGGCAATCAGCCCCAGCATTTT. Protein product: CASSTGGGNQPQHF.

The CDR3 nucleotides are TGTGCTAGTGGTTTGGGGGGGGACCGCTTGACTAGTGAGCAGTTCTTC. Translation: CASGLGGDRLTSEQFF. This chain connects TRBV12-5 to TRBJ2-1; the D gene is possibly TRBD2 (6 bases). The CDR3 totals 16 residues. Looked up from germline, CDR1 is LGHNT and CDR2 is FRNRAP. The V end was cut by 1 base, the J end by 9 bases, with 19 bases between.

This clone has only a few counts. The V gene is TRBV18, the J gene TRBJ2-7; 7 bases match TRBD1. Germline V gene data show CDR1 as KGHSH and CDR2 as LQKENI. V shed 2 bases, J shed 0 bases, and the junction held 1 base outside the gene matches. The CDR3 totals 14 residues. This CDR3 is CASSPWDSSYEQYF. For the CDR3, the DNA is TGTGCCAGCTCACCATGGGACAGCTCCTACGAGCAGTACTTC.

V and J are TRBV4-3 and TRBJ1-5, with a tentative D call TRBD1 (6 bases). Per germline, CDR1 LGHNA and CDR2 YSLEER. The CDR3 covers 15 residues. Trimming pared 4 bases from V and 0 bases from J, leaving 10 bases between. The CDR3 sequence: CASSPTGDSNQPQHF. The CDR3 coding sequence is TGCGCCAGCAGCCCGACAGGCGATAGCAATCAGCCCCAGCATTTT.

This chain joins TRBV2 and TRBJ1-3; D not certain. Germline loops: CDR1 SNHLY, CDR2 FYNNEI. This CDR3 contains 15 residues. V lost 2 bases to trimming and J lost 1 base, with 9 bases between them. CDR3 sequence: CASSESSGSGNTIYF. The DNA of the CDR3 is TGTGCCAGCAGTGAATCAAGCGGGTCTGGAAACACCATATATTTT.

This clone was seen once. The rearrangement uses TRBV5-4 and TRBJ1-6; TRBD1 agrees at 7 bases. This CDR3 has 14 amino acids. CDR1 is SGHNT and CDR2 is YYREEE in the germline V gene (reference sequence). V lost 4 bases to trimming and J lost 8 bases; unmatched junction nucleotides: 6. CDR3 region: CASSQQGEDSPLHF. CDR3 coding DNA: TGTGCCAGCAGCCAGCAGGGGGAAGATTCACCCCTCCACTTT. The complete variable domain, with remaining parts taken from reference TRBV5-4 and TRBJ1-6, reads ETGVTQSPTHLIKTRGQQVTLRCSSQSGHNTVSWYQQALGQGPQFIFQYYREEENGRGNFPPRFSGLQFPNYSSELNVNALELDDSALYLCASSQQGEDSPLHFGNGTRLTVT.

The chain recombines TRBV7-9 with TRBJ1-4; the D gene is possibly TRBD1 (6 bases). The CDR3 length is 16 residues. Trimming took off 3 bases at V and 10 bases at J, with 21 bases between the two ends. CDR1 and CDR2 (germline): SEHNR, FQNEAQ (reference sequence). The CDR3 DNA reads TGTGCCAGCAGCTTCCCCTCGGGGGGGGGCACAGTAAAACTGTTTTTT. Translation gives CASSFPSGGGTVKLFF.

The chain recombines TRBV6-5 with TRBJ1-2; possibly TRBD1 for D (5 bases). Germline CDR1 reads MNHEY; CDR2 reads SVGAGI. The CDR3 totals 15 residues. The V gene lost 2 bases and the J gene lost 6 bases, with 16 bases spanning the gap. CDR3 in amino acids: CASSYRNPYRNGYTF. For the CDR3, the DNA is TGTGCCAGCAGTTACCGAAACCCTTACAGGAATGGCTACACCTTC.

The chain links TRBV28 to TRBJ1-6, with D maybe TRBD1 (5 bases). The CDR3 spans 15 residues. Germline V gene data show CDR1 as MDHEN and CDR2 as SYDVKM. V dropped 2 bases and J dropped 8 bases, with 13 bases sitting between them. The CDR3 DNA is TGTGCCAGCAGTTTAATAGGGGCCAAGGATTCACCCCTCCACTTT. The encoded protein is CASSLIGAKDSPLHF.

The V gene is TRBV7-9, the J gene TRBJ1-4, with unresolved D. Germline values: CDR1 SEHNR, CDR2 FQNEAQ (reference sequence). Trimming pared 3 bases from V and 5 bases from J, leaving 10 bases between. CDR3 size: 14 residues. CDR3 sequence: CASSLTGENEKLFF. The CDR3 DNA sequence: TGTGCCAGCAGCTTGACCGGGGAGAATGAAAAACTGTTTTTT.

The rearrangement links TRBV2 to TRBJ1-5, with D perhaps matching TRBD1 (5 bases). V dropped 4 bases and J dropped 5 bases, with 12 bases sitting between them. Germline loops: CDR1 SNHLY, CDR2 FYNNEI. The CDR3 runs 14 residues. The CDR3 DNA follows: TGTGCCAGCAGTGCAGACAGTTTGGATCAGCCCCAGCATTTT. The encoded protein is CASSADSLDQPQHF.

V gene TRBV5-5 combines with J gene TRBJ1-4; 9 bases align to TRBD1. This CDR3 has 15 amino acids. The ends lost 0 bases at V and 7 bases at J; junction bases unmatched: 4. Germline CDR1 is SGHKS and CDR2 is YYEKEE (reference sequence). The DNA for the CDR3 is TGTGCCAGCAGCTTGGCGGGGACAGGGCGTGAAAAACTGTTTTTT. It translates to CASSLAGTGREKLFF. Full variable domain (remainder filled in from reference TRBV5-5 and TRBJ1-4): DAGVTQSPTHLIKTRGQQVTLRCSPISGHKSVSWYQQVLGQGPQFIFQYYEKEERGRGNFPDRFSARQFPNYSSELNVNALLLGDSALYLCASSLAGTGREKLFFGSGTQLSVL.

The V call is TRBV30, the J call TRBJ1-6; TRBD1 matches at 8 bases. The CDR3 is made up of 19 amino acids. Germline lookup yields CDR1 GTSNPN and CDR2 SVGIG (reference sequence). Trimming at V came to 2 bases and at J to 4 bases, leaving 16 bases not matched to a gene. The CDR3 protein is CAWSKRGQGRLLYNSPLHF. The CDR3 region has the DNA TGTGCCTGGAGTAAACGCGGACAGGGCCGCCTGCTTTATAATTCACCCCTCCACTTT.